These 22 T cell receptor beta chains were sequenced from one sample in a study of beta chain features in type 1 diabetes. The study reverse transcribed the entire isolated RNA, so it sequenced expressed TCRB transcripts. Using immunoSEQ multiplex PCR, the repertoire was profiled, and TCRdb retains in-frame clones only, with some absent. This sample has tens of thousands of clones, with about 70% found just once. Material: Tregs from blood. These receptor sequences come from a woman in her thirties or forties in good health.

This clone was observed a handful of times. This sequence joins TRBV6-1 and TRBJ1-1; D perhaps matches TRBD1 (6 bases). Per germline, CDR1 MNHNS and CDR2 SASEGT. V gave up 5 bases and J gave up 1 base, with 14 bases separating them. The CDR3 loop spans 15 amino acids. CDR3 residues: CASSIQGRRNTEAFF. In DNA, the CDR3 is TGTGCCAGCAGTATACAGGGACGGAGGAACACTGAAGCTTTCTTT.

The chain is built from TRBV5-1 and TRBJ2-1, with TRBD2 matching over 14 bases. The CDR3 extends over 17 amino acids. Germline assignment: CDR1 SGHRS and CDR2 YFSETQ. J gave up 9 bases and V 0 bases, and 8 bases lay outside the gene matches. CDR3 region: CASSLDRTSGGRGEQFF. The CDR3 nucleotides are TGCGCCAGCAGCTTGGATAGGACTAGCGGGGGGAGGGGTGAGCAGTTCTTC.

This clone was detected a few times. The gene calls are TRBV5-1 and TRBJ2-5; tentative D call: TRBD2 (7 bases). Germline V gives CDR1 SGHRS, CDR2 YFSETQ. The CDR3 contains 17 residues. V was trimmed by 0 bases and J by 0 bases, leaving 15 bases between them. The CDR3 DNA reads TGCGCCAGCAGCTTGGCCGTTGGGGGGGCTTACCAAGAGACCCAGTACTTC. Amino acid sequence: CASSLAVGGAYQETQYF.

The CDR3 loop is CASNTGGQGVNYGYTF. CDR3 DNA sequence: TGTGCCAGCAATACCGGAGGGCAGGGGGTTAACTATGGCTACACCTTC. The chain couples TRBV5-6 to TRBJ1-2, with 7 positions matching TRBD1. Losses at the gene ends were 6 bases for V and 1 base for J; bases not matched to a gene: 12. Germline V gives CDR1 SGHDT, CDR2 YYEEEE. This CDR3 region has 16 residues.

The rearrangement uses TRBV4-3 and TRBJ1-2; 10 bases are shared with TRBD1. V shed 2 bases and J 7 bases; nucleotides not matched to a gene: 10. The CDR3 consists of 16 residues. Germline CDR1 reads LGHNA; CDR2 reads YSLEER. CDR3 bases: TGCGCCAGCAGCCAATTAAGCCGACAGGGGGCTGGTGGCTACACCTTC. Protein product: CASSQLSRQGAGGYTF.

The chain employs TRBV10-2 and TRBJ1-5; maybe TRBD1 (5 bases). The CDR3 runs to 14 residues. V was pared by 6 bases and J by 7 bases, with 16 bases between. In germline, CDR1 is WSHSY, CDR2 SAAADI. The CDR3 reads CASRLRGLGQPQHF. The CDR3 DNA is TGCGCCAGCAGGTTAAGGGGTCTGGGCCAGCCCCAGCATTTT.

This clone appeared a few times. The CDR3 loop reads CASSYGAVLSTDTQYF. The CDR3 DNA is TGTGCCAGCAGTTACGGCGCGGTACTTAGCACAGATACGCAGTATTTT. The V and J genes are TRBV6-6 and TRBJ2-3; D unclear. In germline, CDR1 is MNHNY, CDR2 SVGAGI (reference sequence). CDR3 size: 16 residues. V lost 2 bases to trimming and J lost 0 bases, with 12 bases between them.

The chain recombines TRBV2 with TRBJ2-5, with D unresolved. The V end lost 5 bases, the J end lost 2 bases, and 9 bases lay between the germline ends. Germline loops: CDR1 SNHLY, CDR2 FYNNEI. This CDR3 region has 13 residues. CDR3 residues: CASSPLMQETQYF. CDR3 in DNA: TGTGCCAGCAGTCCCTTAATGCAAGAGACCCAGTACTTC.

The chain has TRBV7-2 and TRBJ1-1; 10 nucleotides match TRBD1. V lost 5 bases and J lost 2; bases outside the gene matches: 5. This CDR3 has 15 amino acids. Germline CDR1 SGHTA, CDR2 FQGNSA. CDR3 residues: CASSPRQGANTEAFF. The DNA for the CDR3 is TGTGCCAGCAGCCCCAGACAGGGGGCAAACACTGAAGCTTTCTTT.

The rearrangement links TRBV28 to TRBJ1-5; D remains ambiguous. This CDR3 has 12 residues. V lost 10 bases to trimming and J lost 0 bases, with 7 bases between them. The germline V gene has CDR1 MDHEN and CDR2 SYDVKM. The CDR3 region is CATTYSNQPQHF. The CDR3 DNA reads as TGTGCCACCACTTATAGCAATCAGCCCCAGCATTTT.

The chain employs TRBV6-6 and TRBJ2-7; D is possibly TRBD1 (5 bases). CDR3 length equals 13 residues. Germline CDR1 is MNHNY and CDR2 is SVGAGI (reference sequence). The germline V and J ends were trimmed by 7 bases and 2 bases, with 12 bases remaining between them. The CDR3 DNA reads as TGTGCCAGCAACGCGGCAGGGACCTACGAGCAGTACTTC. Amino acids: CASNAAGTYEQYF.

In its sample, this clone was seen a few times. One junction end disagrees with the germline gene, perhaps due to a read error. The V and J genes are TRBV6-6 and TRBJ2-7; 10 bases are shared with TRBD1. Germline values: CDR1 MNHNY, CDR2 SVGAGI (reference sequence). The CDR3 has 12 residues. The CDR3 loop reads CASSSRDRGMDF. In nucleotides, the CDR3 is TGTGCCAGCAGTTCCCGGGACAGGGGAATGGACTTC.

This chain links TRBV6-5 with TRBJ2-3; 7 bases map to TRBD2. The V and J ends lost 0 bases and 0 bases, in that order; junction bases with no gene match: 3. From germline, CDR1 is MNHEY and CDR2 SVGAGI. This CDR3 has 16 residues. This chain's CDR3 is CASSYSWGGSTDTQYF. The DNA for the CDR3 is TGTGCCAGCAGTTACTCATGGGGGGGTAGCACAGATACGCAGTATTTT.

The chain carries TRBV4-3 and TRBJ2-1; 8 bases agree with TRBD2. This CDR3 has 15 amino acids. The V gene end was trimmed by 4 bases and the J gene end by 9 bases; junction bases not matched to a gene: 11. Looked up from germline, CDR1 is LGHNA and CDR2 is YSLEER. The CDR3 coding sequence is TGCGCCAGCAGCCCCAAGCCCGCGACTAGCGTTGAGCAGTTCTTC. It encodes CASSPKPATSVEQFF.

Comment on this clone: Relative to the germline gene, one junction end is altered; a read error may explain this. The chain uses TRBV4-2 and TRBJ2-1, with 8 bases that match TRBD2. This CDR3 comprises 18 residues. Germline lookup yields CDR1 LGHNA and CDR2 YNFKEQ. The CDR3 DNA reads TGTGCCAGCAGCCCAATCGGAGGCGGGACTAGGGGGTTAGGCGAGCAGCTCTTC. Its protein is CASSPIGGGTRGLGEQLF.

CDR3 residues: CASSSQGMGTDTQYF. Written as DNA, the CDR3 is TGTGCCAGCAGCTCACAGGGGATGGGCACAGATACGCAGTATTTT. The J gene is TRBJ2-3, the V gene TRBV7-8, with 7 bases aligning to TRBD1. Germline V gene data show CDR1 as SGHVS and CDR2 as FQNEAQ. The length of the CDR3 is 15 residues. Trimming cost V 4 bases and J 1 base; bases outside gene matches: 5.

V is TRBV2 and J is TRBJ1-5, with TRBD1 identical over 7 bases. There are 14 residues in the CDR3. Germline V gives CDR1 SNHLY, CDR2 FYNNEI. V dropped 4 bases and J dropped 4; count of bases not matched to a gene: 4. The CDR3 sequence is CASSGTGENQPQHF. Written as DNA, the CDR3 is TGTGCCAGCAGTGGAACAGGGGAAAATCAGCCCCAGCATTTT.

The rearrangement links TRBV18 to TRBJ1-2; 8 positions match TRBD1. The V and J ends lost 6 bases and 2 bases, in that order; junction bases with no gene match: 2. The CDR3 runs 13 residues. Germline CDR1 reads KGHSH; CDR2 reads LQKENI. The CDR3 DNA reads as TGTGCCAGCTCGCGACAGGGGAACTATGGCTACACCTTC. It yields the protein CASSRQGNYGYTF. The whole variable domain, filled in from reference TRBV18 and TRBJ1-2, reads NAGVMQNPRHLVRRRGQEARLRCSPMKGHSHVYWYRQLPEEGLKFMVYLQKENIIDESGMPKERFSAEFPKEGPSILRIQQVVRGDSAAYFCASSRQGNYGYTFGSGTRLTVV.

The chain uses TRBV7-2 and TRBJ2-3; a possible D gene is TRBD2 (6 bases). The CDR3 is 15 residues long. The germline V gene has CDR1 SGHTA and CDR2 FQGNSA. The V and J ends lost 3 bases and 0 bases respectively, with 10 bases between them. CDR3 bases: TGTGCCAGCAGCTTGGCGGGGAGAAGCACAGATACGCAGTATTTT. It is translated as CASSLAGRSTDTQYF.

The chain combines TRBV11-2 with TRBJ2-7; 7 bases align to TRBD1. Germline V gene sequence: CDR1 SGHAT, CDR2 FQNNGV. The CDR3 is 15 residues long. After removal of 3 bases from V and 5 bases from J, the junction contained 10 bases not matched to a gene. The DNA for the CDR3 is TGTGCCAGCAGCTTGGGTTGGACAGGCGGAAACGAGCAGTACTTC. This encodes CASSLGWTGGNEQYF.

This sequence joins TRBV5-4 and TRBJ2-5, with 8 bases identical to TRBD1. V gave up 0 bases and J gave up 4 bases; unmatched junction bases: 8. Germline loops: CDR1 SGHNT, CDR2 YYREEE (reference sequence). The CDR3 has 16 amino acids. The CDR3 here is CASSLGQGYARETQYF. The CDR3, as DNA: TGTGCCAGCAGCTTGGGACAGGGGTATGCTAGAGAGACCCAGTACTTC.

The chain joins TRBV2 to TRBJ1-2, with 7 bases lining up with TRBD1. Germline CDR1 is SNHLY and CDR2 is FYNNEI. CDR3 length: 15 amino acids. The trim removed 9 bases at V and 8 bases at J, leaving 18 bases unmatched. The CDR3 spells CASKRAGTALIGYTF. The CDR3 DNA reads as TGTGCCAGTAAGCGCGCCGGGACAGCCCTCATAGGCTACACCTTC.